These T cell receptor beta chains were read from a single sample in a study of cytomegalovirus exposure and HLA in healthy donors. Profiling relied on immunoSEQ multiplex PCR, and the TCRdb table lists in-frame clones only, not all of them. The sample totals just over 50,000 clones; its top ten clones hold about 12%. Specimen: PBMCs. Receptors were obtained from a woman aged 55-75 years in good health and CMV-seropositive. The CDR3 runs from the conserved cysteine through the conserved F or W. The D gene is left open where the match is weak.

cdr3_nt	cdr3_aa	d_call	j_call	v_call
TGCGCCAGCAGCTTGGCGGGTCCTAGCTCTGGAAACACCATATATTTT	CASSLAGPSSGNTIYF	-	TRBJ1-3	TRBV5-1
TGTGCCAGCAGCGTAGAAGGAGGGCGGGCCACTGAAGCTTTCTTT	CASSVEGGRATEAFF	-	TRBJ1-1	TRBV9
TGCGCCAGCAGTGAGAAACAGGGGGCATCCGACAATGAGCAGTTCTTC	CASSEKQGASDNEQFF	TRBD1	TRBJ2-1	TRBV10-1
TGTGCCAGCATGCTCCCGGGACAGGGGGCCGCTAGCTCCTACAATGAGCAGTTCTTC	CASMLPGQGAASSYNEQFF	TRBD1	TRBJ2-1	TRBV5-4
TGCGCCAGCAGCCTTTCCCTCCGGGACAGGGGTGGCACTGAAGCTTTCTTT	CASSLSLRDRGGTEAFF	TRBD1	TRBJ1-1	TRBV5-1
TGTGCCAGCAGCCGGGGGACAGGGCGGGACGAGCAGTACTTC	CASSRGTGRDEQYF	TRBD1	TRBJ2-7	TRBV11-3
TGTGCCAGCAGCCAACAGGGATCTAACTATGGCTACACCTTC	CASSQQGSNYGYTF	-	TRBJ1-2	TRBV5-4
TGTGCCAGCAGTTACTCCGCCGGGGAGGCCTACAATGAGCAGTTCTTC	CASSYSAGEAYNEQFF	-	TRBJ2-1	TRBV6-5
TGTGCCACCAGCAGGACAGGGAACTATGGCTACACCTTC	CATSRTGNYGYTF	TRBD1	TRBJ1-2	TRBV15
TGCGCCAGCAGCTTGGGACAGGCCTTAAGCGGCTACACCTTC	CASSLGQALSGYTF	-	TRBJ1-2	TRBV5-1
TGCGCCAGCAGCTCGGGTTTTGACTTTGAAAAACTGTTTTTT	CASSSGFDFEKLFF	-	TRBJ1-4	TRBV4-1
TGTGCCAGCAGCCCCAGCGGGGGGGCTGCAGATACGCAGTATTTT	CASSPSGGAADTQYF	TRBD2	TRBJ2-3	TRBV7-6
TGCAGCGTTGTTGAGGGGGTAAATTCACCCCTCCACTTT	CSVVEGVNSPLHF	-	TRBJ1-6	TRBV29-1
TGTGCCAGCAGCCCCGTAGGCCAGGCCGGCTATGGCTACACCTTC	CASSPVGQAGYGYTF	-	TRBJ1-2	TRBV28
TGCAGCGCTGCGGTAGGAAATGAAGCTTTCTTT	CSAAVGNEAFF	-	TRBJ1-1	TRBV29-1
TGTGCCAGCAGCTTAGGTAGTACTGGGGCGCAGTACTTC	CASSLGSTGAQYF	-	TRBJ2-7	TRBV7-8
TGTGCCACCCCCGGTGAGGAGACCCAGTACTTC	CATPGEETQYF	-	TRBJ2-5	TRBV19
TGTGCCAGCAGCTTAGCGGCAGGGCTTGGCTACACCTTC	CASSLAAGLGYTF	-	TRBJ1-2	TRBV7-6
TGTGCCAGCAGCACAACAGGGTTCTATGGCTACACCTTC	CASSTTGFYGYTF	-	TRBJ1-2	TRBV27
TGTGCCAGCAGCCCCCAAGGACACTCCTACGAGCAGTACTTC	CASSPQGHSYEQYF	-	TRBJ2-7	TRBV9
TGTGCCAGCAGTGAATTCCTACCACAGGGGGAATACGAGCAGTACTTC	CASSEFLPQGEYEQYF	TRBD1	TRBJ2-7	TRBV6-1
TGTGCCAGCAGCAGCGGACAGAGCAATCAGCCCCAGCATTTT	CASSSGQSNQPQHF	-	TRBJ1-5	TRBV28
TGTGCCAGTAGTAGGACAGGGAGAACTTCAACTAATGAAAAACTGTTTTTT	CASSRTGRTSTNEKLFF	TRBD1	TRBJ1-4	TRBV19
TGCGCCAGCAGCCTGCAGGATACGCAGTATTTT	CASSLQDTQYF	-	TRBJ2-3	TRBV5-1
TGTGCCACCGAACGACGCGGGGTTAAAGCAGATACGCAGTATTTT	CATERRGVKADTQYF	-	TRBJ2-3	TRBV6-5